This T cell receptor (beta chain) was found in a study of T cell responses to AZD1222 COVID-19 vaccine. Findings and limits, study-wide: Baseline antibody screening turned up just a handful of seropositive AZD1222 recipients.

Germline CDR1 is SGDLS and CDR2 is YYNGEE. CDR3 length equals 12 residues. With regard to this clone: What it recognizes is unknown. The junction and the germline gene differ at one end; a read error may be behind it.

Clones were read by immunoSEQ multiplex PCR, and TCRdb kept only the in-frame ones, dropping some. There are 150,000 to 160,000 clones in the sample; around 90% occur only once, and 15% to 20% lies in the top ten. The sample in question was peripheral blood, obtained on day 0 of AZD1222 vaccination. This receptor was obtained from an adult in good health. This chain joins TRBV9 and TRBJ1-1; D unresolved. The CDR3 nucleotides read TGTGCCAGCAGCCCGGTTGGCGCTATAGGACGATTT. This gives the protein CASSPVGAIGRF.